This entry is about one T cell receptor beta chain. This sample was taken from a study of blood T cell repertoires in COVID-19. Study-wide context: Specimens from acute and convalescent COVID-19 originated in the United States, Italy and Spain. The cDNA or gDNA used as material had been derived from T cells, B-cell-depleted T cells, or PBMCs.

Under the authors' procedure: Nucleated cell counts were estimated from reference gene primer amplification. Generated by immunoSEQ multiplex PCR, the TCRdb table keeps only in-frame clones and is missing some. That table gives V, J and clone size, and the DNA gave D and trimming. The repertoire includes about 440,000 clones, around nine tenths of them detected once, and more than 4% sits in the top ten. The CDR3 contains 16 residues. The trim removed 0 bases at V and 4 bases at J, leaving 6 bases unmatched. CDR1 MNHEY and CDR2 SVGAGI come from the germline V gene. Sequenced input: peripheral blood. This clonotype was obtained from a young woman with acute or convalescent COVID-19. J is TRBJ1-2 and V is TRBV6-5, with TRBD1 identical over 9 bases. The CDR3 DNA reads as TGTGCCAGCAGTTACTCGGGACAGGGCGACTTCTATGGCTACACCTTC. It encodes CASSYSGQGDFYGYTF.